The T cell receptor beta chain described here comes from a study of cytomegalovirus exposure and HLA in healthy donors. Study background: Roughly 180 million T cells yielded 117 million unique TCR beta sequences in earlier analysis. In terms of ancestry, the Caucasian-associated cluster contained about four fifths of the approximately 400 genotyped donors.

The PCR contained 60 Vbeta and 13 Jbeta primers. Study processing details: In a later analysis, 8.5 million to 14 million of some 80 million unique beta chains occurred in at least two donors. Here immunoSEQ multiplex PCR was the method, and the copy in TCRdb shows in-frame clones only, minus some. V and J calls and clone size are copied from that table; D and trimming were computed from the DNA. The sample comprises approximately 120,000 clones, about 83% of which are singletons, and roughly 3.7% rests with the top ten. V was clipped by 3 bases and J by 10 bases, with 9 bases between them. CDR1 and CDR2 (germline): MDHEN, SYDVKM. The CDR3 runs 12 residues. General study findings and limits: In a later analysis, an Asian-associated ancestry cluster reportedly showed fewer N-insertions than the roughly 650-donor mean.

The table lists this clone with a few counts. Its target is not known. This TCR was recovered from a woman between 35 and 50 years old in good health and CMV-seropositive. The chain recombines TRBV28 with TRBJ1-4, with D unclear. Sequences were obtained from PBMCs. CDR3 DNA: TGTGCCAGCAGTTTTATAGGAGTAAAACTGTTTTTT. This gives the protein CASSFIGVKLFF. The full variable domain, in which reference TRBV28 and TRBJ1-4 provide the parts outside the CDR3, is DVKVTQSSRYLVKRTGEKVFLECVQDMDHENMFWYRQDPGLGLRLIYFSYDVKMKEKGDIPEGYSVSREKKERFSLILESASTNQTSMYLCASSFIGVKLFFGSGTQLSVL.